The 17 T cell receptor beta chains below come from one sample, sequenced in a study of blood T cell repertoires in COVID-19. The repertoire was sequenced with immunoSEQ multiplex PCR; TCRdb's copy has only in-frame clones and lacks some. The sample consists of under 200,000 clones, 70% to 85% of them appearing once. The sequenced sample was PBMCs or T cells enriched from blood (not recorded which). All receptors come from a woman aged 55-70 years with acute COVID-19.

The chain carries TRBV5-5 and TRBJ1-6; TRBD1 agrees at 7 bases. The CDR3 contains 16 residues. CDR1 and CDR2 from the germline V gene are SGHKS and YYEKEE (reference sequence). J gave up 0 bases and V 3 bases, and 3 bases lay outside the gene matches. DNA of the CDR3: TGTGCCAGCAGCTCGACAGGGTTCTCCTATAATTCACCCCTCCACTTT. Protein sequence: CASSSTGFSYNSPLHF.

This chain uses TRBV7-9 with TRBJ2-4, with D uncertain. The CDR3 length is 13 residues. V shed 5 bases and J shed 8 bases, with 13 bases lying between them. Germline-derived CDR1 and CDR2 are SEHNR and FQNEAQ (reference sequence). The CDR3 region is CASSLRGSYIQYF. The CDR3 DNA reads TGTGCCAGCAGCCTACGCGGCTCCTACATTCAGTACTTC.

The chain is built from TRBV5-4 and TRBJ1-6; D is ambiguous. V dropped 4 bases and J dropped 7 bases, with 9 bases sitting between them. CDR3 length: 13 amino acids. From germline, CDR1 is SGHNT and CDR2 YYREEE (reference sequence). CDR3 in amino acids: CASSHYENSPLHF. In DNA form, the CDR3 reads TGTGCCAGCAGCCATTACGAGAATTCACCCCTCCACTTT. Complete variable domain (other parts from reference TRBV5-4 and TRBJ1-6): ETGVTQSPTHLIKTRGQQVTLRCSSQSGHNTVSWYQQALGQGPQFIFQYYREEENGRGNFPPRFSGLQFPNYSSELNVNALELDDSALYLCASSHYENSPLHFGNGTRLTVT.

CDR3 protein: CASSQGSGSGKSTDTQYF. CDR3 sequence (DNA): TGCGCCAGCAGCCAAGGAAGTGGTAGCGGAAAAAGCACAGATACGCAGTATTTT. V and J are TRBV4-3 and TRBJ2-3; a possible D gene is TRBD2 (6 bases). The CDR3 sequence is 18 residues long. V lost 1 base and J 0 bases, leaving 17 bases between the germline ends. The germline V gene encodes CDR1 LGHNA and CDR2 YSLEER.

This clone was observed a handful of times. The J gene is TRBJ2-7, the V gene TRBV5-4; 8 nucleotides line up with TRBD2. With V trimmed by 6 bases and J by 4 bases, 9 bases remained unmatched. From germline, CDR1 is SGHNT and CDR2 YYREEE (reference sequence). The CDR3 covers 14 residues. Here the CDR3 reads CASTTHQREYEQYF. DNA of the CDR3: TGTGCCAGCACCACACACCAGCGGGAGTACGAGCAGTACTTC.

The chain carries TRBV3-1 (or the pseudogene TRBV3-2) and TRBJ1-1, with D possibly matching TRBD1 (5 bases). This CDR3 is 14 amino acids long. V lost 5 bases and J lost 3, with 13 bases in between. From germline, CDR1 is LGHDT and CDR2 YNNKEL (reference sequence). CDR3 loop: CASSFVSGDTEAFF. The CDR3, as DNA: TGTGCCAGCAGCTTCGTTTCGGGGGACACTGAAGCTTTCTTT.

V usage is TRBV6-5 and J usage is TRBJ2-1; D not certain. Trimming took off 6 bases at V and 11 bases at J, with 11 bases between the two ends. There are 11 residues in the CDR3. Germline V gene sequence: CDR1 MNHEY, CDR2 SVGAGI. CDR3 sequence reads: CASRVSYKQFF. The CDR3 region has the DNA TGTGCCAGCAGGGTTAGCTACAAGCAGTTCTTC.

The V and J genes are TRBV6-2 or TRBV6-3 and TRBJ1-1; 9 nucleotides match TRBD1. CDR1 is MNHEY, CDR2 SVGEGT, per germline. Trimming at V came to 6 bases and at J to 7 bases, leaving 9 bases not matched to a gene. The CDR3 is made up of 14 amino acids. CDR3 loop: CASSLQGAPGEAFF. As DNA, the CDR3 is TGTGCCAGCAGCCTACAGGGGGCGCCGGGTGAAGCTTTCTTT.

The chain carries TRBV7-6 and TRBJ2-3; D is perhaps TRBD2 (7 bases). The germline V gene has CDR1 SGHVS and CDR2 FNYEAQ. The CDR3 has 15 amino acids. Deletions cut 2 bases from V and 2 bases from J, with 11 bases between. CDR3 DNA: TGTGCCAGCAGCTTACGGCGGGGGCCCACAGATACGCAGTATTTT. The encoded protein is CASSLRRGPTDTQYF.

The chain is built from TRBV5-1 and TRBJ2-1; D not certain. Germline values: CDR1 SGHRS, CDR2 YFSETQ. The CDR3 loop spans 13 amino acids. V was cut by 4 bases and J by 0 bases, with 5 bases left in between. The CDR3 DNA is TGCGCCAGCAGCCTAAGCTCCTACAATGAGCAGTTCTTC. Its translation is CASSLSSYNEQFF.

V and J are TRBV4-2 and TRBJ2-3; TRBD2 aligns across 9 bases. From germline, CDR1 is LGHNA and CDR2 YNFKEQ. The CDR3 totals 16 residues. J lost 5 bases, V lost 0 bases, and 6 bases had no gene match. The chain's CDR3 is CASSQDRREGRDTQYF. In DNA form, the CDR3 reads TGTGCCAGCAGCCAAGATCGGCGGGAGGGCCGAGATACGCAGTATTTT.

In DNA form, the CDR3 reads TGTGCCAGCAGTTTCCCCGGGACTAGCGGACCCACAGATACGCAGTATTTT. This translates into CASSFPGTSGPTDTQYF. This chain links TRBV6-2 or TRBV6-3 with TRBJ2-3, with TRBD2 identical over 11 bases. The V gene end was trimmed by 4 bases and the J gene end by 2 bases; junction bases not matched to a gene: 8. CDR3 length: 17 residues. Per the germline V gene, CDR1 is MNHEY and CDR2 is SVGEGT.

This chain uses TRBV6-5 with TRBJ1-4; tentative D call: TRBD1 (6 bases). Trimming stripped 8 bases from V and 0 bases from J, with 10 bases between. This CDR3 is built from 14 residues. Per germline, CDR1 MNHEY and CDR2 SVGAGI. CDR3 in DNA: TGTGCCAGCGGGGGACACCCAACTAATGAAAAACTGTTTTTT. This encodes CASGGHPTNEKLFF.

The chain combines TRBV11-2 with TRBJ1-3, with D possibly matching TRBD1 (6 bases). The length of the CDR3 is 16 residues. Trimming removed 1 base from V and 2 bases from J, with 12 bases in between. CDR1 and CDR2 (germline): SGHAT, FQNNGV. In DNA, the CDR3 is TGTGCCAGCAGCTTAGGGACAGCTATTACTGGAAACACCATATATTTT. Protein sequence: CASSLGTAITGNTIYF.

V usage is TRBV5-1 and J usage is TRBJ2-7; TRBD2 agrees at 10 bases. This CDR3 spans 15 amino acids. Germline loops: CDR1 SGHRS, CDR2 YFSETQ. With V trimmed by 0 bases and J by 5 bases, 5 bases remained unmatched. CDR3 bases: TGCGCCAGCAGCTTGGGCCTAGCGGGAGCCCACGAGCAGTACTTC. The encoded protein is CASSLGLAGAHEQYF. Supplemented by reference TRBV5-1 and TRBJ2-7, the full variable domain reads KAGVTQTPRYLIKTRGQQVTLSCSPISGHRSVSWYQQTPGQGLQFLFEYFSETQRNKGNFPGRFSGRQFSNSRSEMNVSTLELGDSALYLCASSLGLAGAHEQYFGPGTRLTVT.

A few counts support this clone. The chain carries TRBV19 and TRBJ1-3; 7 positions match TRBD1. The CDR3 has 15 amino acids. Losses at the gene ends were 6 bases for V and 4 bases for J; bases not matched to a gene: 9. Looked up from germline, CDR1 is LNHDA and CDR2 is SQIVND (reference sequence). The CDR3 here is CASRPTGAQGNTIYF. CDR3 DNA: TGTGCCAGTAGACCTACAGGGGCCCAAGGAAACACCATATATTTT.

This clone came up a few times. The J gene is TRBJ2-4, the V gene TRBV6-2 or TRBV6-3; D is perhaps TRBD2 (5 bases). The CDR3 length is 17 residues. Trimming cost V 2 bases and J 1 base, with 15 bases left between them. The germline gives CDR1 MNHEY, CDR2 SVGEGT. This CDR3 is CASSYPRGTGAKNIQYF. Written as DNA, the CDR3 is TGTGCCAGCAGTTACCCTCGTGGAACGGGGGCCAAAAACATTCAGTACTTC.